This TCR beta chain was sequenced during a study of T cells in Graves' hyperthyroidism and ophthalmopathy (dated by TCRdb to 2018 to 2020). About the study as a whole: Peripheral blood was sampled at the time of initial diagnosis, prior to any treatment. Once sampling was done, hyperthyroidism patients were given methimazole at a starting dose of 30 mg daily, whereas ophthalmopathy patients were given high-dose intravenous methylprednisolone. The paper reports TCR Vbeta CDR3 sequencing of 135 peripheral blood samples: some 44 ophthalmopathy, roughly 80 hyperthyroidism and around 17 progressor patients. To identify distinguishing TCR V-J signatures, a discovery cohort of around 98 patients was used, comprising 40 to 45 with Graves' ophthalmopathy and 55 to 65 with stable Graves' hyperthyroidism. The study also compared thyroid tissue and blood T-cell repertoires from five or six Graves' hyperthyroidism patients. An independent validation cohort of around 20 hyperthyroidism patients and over 15 patients who later progressed to ophthalmopathy tested prospective prediction of ophthalmopathy. For training and testing, the roughly 93 patients in the discovery cohort were randomly divided in a 7:3 ratio. What the work shows at the level of the full study, not this receptor alone: In validation, the model predicted progression to ophthalmopathy a median of roughly six months before onset, with over 60% sensitivity and 72.22% specificity. No statistical method was used to set the sample size in advance, and investigators knew the group allocation. Ophthalmopathy was separated from stable hyperthyroidism by a 13 V-J signature model, with just over 85% sensitivity and approximately 81% specificity obtained in cross-validation and 80%/75% obtained in testing. Blood samples also contained most of the expanded thyroid clonotypes (frequency above 0.001), which suggests that blood repertoires may reflect thyroid immune responses.

With respect to this clonotype: What this receptor recognizes is not known. No base qualities exist here, and no much larger clone lies one base off it.

V has 6 bases trimmed and J has 7 bases trimmed; junction bases matching no gene number 6. The germline V gene (reference sequence) specifies DFQATT as CDR1 and SNEGSKA as CDR2. Reading from cysteine to phenylalanine, the CDR3 counts 13 amino acids. The entry retains the CDR3 DNA only, 39 bases that are in frame from base 1. The TCR beta CDR3 regions were amplified from the RNA transcripts. A first-round RT-PCR of the TCR CDR3 used the HTBI primer set with the Qiagen OneStep RT-PCR kit. Libraries were constructed in a second round of multiplex PCR, after which size selection and purification were carried out. Libraries were sequenced paired-end with 100 bp reads on an Illumina HiSeq2000. For the original study's pipeline: SOAPnuke was used to process the raw data, with reads discarded if the reads contained adapters or uncalled bases, had a mean Phred below 15, or lacked an exact constant-primer or identifier match. High-quality paired reads were merged using COPE v1.2.5, and each unique nucleotide sequence was defined as a clonotype. MiTCR v1.1 was used to align the clonotypes against IMGT TRBV, TRBD and TRBJ reference segments. The analysis was restricted to V-J combinations with a frequency above 0.0001, which together covered just over 99% of the repertoires. The TCS score was defined as F50 (clonal expansion) divided by E x V (chaos), with BLOSUM62-based TCRdist calculated between CDR3 peptides within each V-J. Welch's t-statistics and random forest reduced around 520 V-J features to around 14, which were used in a naive Bayes classifier (R e1071). Starting from the raw public reads, TCRdb applied fastp trimming at Q25, assembled clones with MiXCR and retained in-frame beta chains. Rows are unified per CDR3 protein, each entry keeping the most common DNA and genes. V and J calls and clone size were set by TCRdb, not the authors. The sample has fewer than 450,000 distinct CDR3 sequences on record, over 12% of them singletons. Clones ranked in the top ten supply under 25% of the sample.

Ophthalmopathy patients had moderately to severely active disease, with a Clinical Activity Score of 3 or more, a NOSPECS grade of 4 or more, and a disease duration of less than 3 months. Any patient with an uncontrolled infection, another autoimmune disease, pregnancy or lactation was excluded. Clinical symptoms, serum thyroxine and TRAb, thyroid ultrasound, and orbital computed tomography formed the basis for the diagnoses. PBMCs were separated from roughly 10 ml of fresh peripheral blood using Ficoll-Paque density gradient centrifugation. Trizol reagent was used to extract total RNA, and RNA quality was then checked on an Agilent 2100 Bioanalyzer.

The V gene is TRBV20-1 and the J gene is TRBJ2-7; TRBD2 agrees with 13 junctional bases. This TCR was sampled from a woman aged 55-69 years with Graves' ophthalmopathy. The material sequenced was blood. The CDR3 sequence is CSATSGREDEQYF. The nucleotide sequence is given as TGCAGTGCAACTAGCGGGAGGGAGGATGAGCAGTACTTC.